The rows below give T cell receptor beta chains drawn from one sample of a study of cytomegalovirus exposure and HLA in healthy donors. Generated by immunoSEQ multiplex PCR, the TCRdb table keeps only in-frame clones and is missing some. The sample consists of about 200,000 clones, about 12% of them appearing once. Sequencing was done on a sample of PBMCs. All receptors derive from a man aged 45-65 years in good health and CMV-seropositive. The conserved cysteine and the conserved F or W are not part of the CDR3 here. The order of the fields is V gene, J gene, CDR3 protein.

V: TRBV18
J: TRBJ1-1
CDR3: ASSQQGGNTEAF

V: TRBV4-1
J: TRBJ2-2
CDR3: ASSQGTSGGLNTGELF

V: TRBV27
J: TRBJ2-3
CDR3: ASSLRLAGGLSTDTQY

V: TRBV2
J: TRBJ2-5
CDR3: ASSEETQY

V: TRBV5-1
J: TRBJ1-2
CDR3: ASSLGQGIYGYT

V: TRBV9
J: TRBJ2-3
CDR3: ASSERGKVGDTQY

V: TRBV10-2
J: TRBJ2-2
CDR3: ASRGGGGNTGELF

V: TRBV9
J: TRBJ1-1
CDR3: ASSVATDTEAF

V: TRBV10-2
J: TRBJ1-5
CDR3: ASSRDRGWNQPQH

V: TRBV19
J: TRBJ1-4
CDR3: ASSYRALNEKLF

V: TRBV18
J: TRBJ2-2
CDR3: ASSPGTGGGELF

V: TRBV5-1
J: TRBJ2-7
CDR3: ASSLAPSYEQY

V: TRBV5-1
J: TRBJ2-1
CDR3: ASSLAQGFSNEQF

V: TRBV7-6
J: TRBJ2-3
CDR3: ASSLAPLSDTQY

V: TRBV11-3
J: TRBJ1-1
CDR3: ASSLAARGPSTEAF

V: TRBV6-6
J: TRBJ1-1
CDR3: ASSARQGLAEAF

V: TRBV2
J: TRBJ1-1
CDR3: ASSIQGEGTEAF

V: TRBV15
J: TRBJ2-2
CDR3: ATSRGSLNTGELF

V: TRBV10-3
J: TRBJ1-1
CDR3: AISEGFRGFNAEAF

V: TRBV7-6
J: TRBJ1-3
CDR3: ASSLNFQGNTIY

V: TRBV19
J: TRBJ2-7
CDR3: ASSIKQSYEQY

V: TRBV7-9
J: TRBJ2-1
CDR3: ASSDRATVGEQF

V: TRBV7-2
J: TRBJ2-2
CDR3: ASSLGAAGELF

V: TRBV7-2
J: TRBJ1-1
CDR3: ASSLGPGQGNTEAF

V: TRBV11-1
J: TRBJ2-1
CDR3: ASSRQGGSEQF

V: TRBV5-1
J: TRBJ1-2
CDR3: ASSLDRGSAGYT

V: TRBV30
J: TRBJ1-3
CDR3: AWSVPTGWENTIY

V: TRBV11-2
J: TRBJ2-5
CDR3: ASSPRQAYQETQY

V: TRBV4-3
J: .
CDR3: ASSQEGTGAHEQY

V: TRBV19
J: TRBJ1-5
CDR3: ASSSWTGGKVQPQH